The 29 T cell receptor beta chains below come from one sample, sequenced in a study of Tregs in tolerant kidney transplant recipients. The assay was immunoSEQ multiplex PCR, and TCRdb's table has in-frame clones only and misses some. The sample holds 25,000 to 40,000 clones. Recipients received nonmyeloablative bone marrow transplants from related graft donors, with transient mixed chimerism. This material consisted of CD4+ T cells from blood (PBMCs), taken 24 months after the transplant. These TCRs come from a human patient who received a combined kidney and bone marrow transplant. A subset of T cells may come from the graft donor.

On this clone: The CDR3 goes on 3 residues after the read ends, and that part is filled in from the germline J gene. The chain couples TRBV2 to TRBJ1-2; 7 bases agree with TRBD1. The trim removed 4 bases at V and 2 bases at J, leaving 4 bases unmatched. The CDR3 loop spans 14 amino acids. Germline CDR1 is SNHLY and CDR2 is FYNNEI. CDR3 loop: CASSVGQVNYGYTF. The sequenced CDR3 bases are TGTGCCAGCAGTGTAGGACAGGTGAACTATGGC.

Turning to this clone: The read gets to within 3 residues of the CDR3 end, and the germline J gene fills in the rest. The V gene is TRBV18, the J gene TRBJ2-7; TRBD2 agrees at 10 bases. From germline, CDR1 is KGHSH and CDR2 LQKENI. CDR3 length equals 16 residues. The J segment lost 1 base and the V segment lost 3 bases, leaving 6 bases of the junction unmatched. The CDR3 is CASSPNLAGESYEQYF. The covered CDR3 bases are TGTGCCAGCTCACCGAATCTAGCGGGAGAATCCTACGAG. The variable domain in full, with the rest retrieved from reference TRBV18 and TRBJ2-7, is NAGVMQNPRHLVRRRGQEARLRCSPMKGHSHVYWYRQLPEEGLKFMVYLQKENIIDESGMPKERFSAEFPKEGPSILRIQQVVRGDSAAYFCASSPNLAGESYEQYFGPGTRLTVT.

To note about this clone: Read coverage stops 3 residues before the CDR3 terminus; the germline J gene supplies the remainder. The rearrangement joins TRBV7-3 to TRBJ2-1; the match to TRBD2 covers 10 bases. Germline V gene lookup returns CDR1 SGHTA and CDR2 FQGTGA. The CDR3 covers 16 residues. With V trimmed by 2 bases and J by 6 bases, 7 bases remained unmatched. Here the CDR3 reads CASSLGSLAGVNEQFF. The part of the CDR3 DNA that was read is TGTGCCAGCAGCTTAGGGAGTCTAGCGGGGGTCAATGAG.

The CDR3 is CASSSGQPGEKLFF. The CDR3 bases that were read are TGTGCCAGCAGCTCGGGACAGCCTGGGGAAAAA. The chain joins TRBV7-3 to TRBJ1-4; 7 positions match TRBD1. The read stops 3 residues short of the end of the CDR3; the missing end is completed from the germline J gene. The CDR3 is made up of 14 amino acids. The trim removed 4 bases at V and 8 bases at J, leaving 7 bases unmatched. The germline CDR1 and CDR2 sequences are SGHTA and FQGTGA.

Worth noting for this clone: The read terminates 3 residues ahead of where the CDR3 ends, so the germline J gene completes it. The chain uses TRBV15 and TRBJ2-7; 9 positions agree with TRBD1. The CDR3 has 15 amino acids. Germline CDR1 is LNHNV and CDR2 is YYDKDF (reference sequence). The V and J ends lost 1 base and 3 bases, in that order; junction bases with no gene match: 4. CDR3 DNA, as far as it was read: TGTGCCACCAGCAGAGTTCGGGACAGGGTCTACGAG. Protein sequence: CATSRVRDRVYE. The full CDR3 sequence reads CATSRVRDRVYEQYF.

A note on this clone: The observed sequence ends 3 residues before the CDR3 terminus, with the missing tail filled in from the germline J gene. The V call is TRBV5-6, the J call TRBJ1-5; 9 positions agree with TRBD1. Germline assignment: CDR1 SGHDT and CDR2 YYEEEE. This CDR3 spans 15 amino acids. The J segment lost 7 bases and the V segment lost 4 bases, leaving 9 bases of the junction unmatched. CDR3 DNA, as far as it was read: TGTGCCAGCAGCCCATCCGGGACAGGGTGGCAGCCC. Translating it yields CASSPSGTGWQP. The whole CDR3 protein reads CASSPSGTGWQPQHF.

CDR3 sequence: CRGASGRGTPTDTQYF. The part of the CDR3 DNA that was read is TGCAGGGGGGCTAGCGGGAGAGGGACCCCCACAGATACG. The chain is built from TRBV20-1 and TRBJ2-3; TRBD2 agrees at 10 bases. Coverage ceases 3 residues before the CDR3 finishes, and the germline J gene fills in the end. This CDR3 has 16 amino acids. CDR1 DFQATT and CDR2 SNEGSKA come from the germline V gene (reference sequence).

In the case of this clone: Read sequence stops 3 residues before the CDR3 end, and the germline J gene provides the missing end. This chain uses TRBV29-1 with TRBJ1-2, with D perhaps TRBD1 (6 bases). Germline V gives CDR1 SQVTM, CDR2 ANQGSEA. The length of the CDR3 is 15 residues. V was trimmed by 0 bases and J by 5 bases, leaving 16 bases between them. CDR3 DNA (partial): TGCAGCGTTGAAGAAGGGAGGAGGCAGGGGTATGGC. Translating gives CSVEEGRRQGYG. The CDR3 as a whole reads CSVEEGRRQGYGYTF.

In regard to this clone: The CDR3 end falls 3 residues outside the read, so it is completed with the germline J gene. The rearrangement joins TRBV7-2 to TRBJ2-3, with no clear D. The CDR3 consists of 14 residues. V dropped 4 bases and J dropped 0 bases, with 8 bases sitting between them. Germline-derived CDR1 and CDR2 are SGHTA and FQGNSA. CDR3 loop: CASSSLTSTDTQYF. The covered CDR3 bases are TGTGCCAGCAGCTCGCTGACTAGCACAGATACG.

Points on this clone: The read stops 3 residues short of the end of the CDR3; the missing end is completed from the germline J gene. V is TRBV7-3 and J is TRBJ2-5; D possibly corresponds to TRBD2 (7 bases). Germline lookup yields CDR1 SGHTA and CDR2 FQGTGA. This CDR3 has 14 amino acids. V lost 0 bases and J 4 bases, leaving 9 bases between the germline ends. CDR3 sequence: CASSLTGGLETQYF. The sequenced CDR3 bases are TGTGCCAGCAGCTTAACGGGGGGGCTAGAGACC. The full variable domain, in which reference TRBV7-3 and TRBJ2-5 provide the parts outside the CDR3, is GAGVSQTPSNKVTEKGKYVELRCDPISGHTALYWYRQSLGQGPEFLIYFQGTGAADDSGLPNDRFFAVRPEGSVSTLKIQRTERGDSAVYLCASSLTGGLETQYFGPGTRLLVL.

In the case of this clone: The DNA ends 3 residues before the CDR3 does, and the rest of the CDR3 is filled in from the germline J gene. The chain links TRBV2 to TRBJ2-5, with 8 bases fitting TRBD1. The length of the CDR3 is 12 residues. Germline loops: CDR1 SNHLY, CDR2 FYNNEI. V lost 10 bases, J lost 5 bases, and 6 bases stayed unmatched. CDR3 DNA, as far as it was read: TGTGCCACCTCAGGGGGCCGGGAGACC. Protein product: CATSGGRET. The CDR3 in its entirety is CATSGGRETQYF.

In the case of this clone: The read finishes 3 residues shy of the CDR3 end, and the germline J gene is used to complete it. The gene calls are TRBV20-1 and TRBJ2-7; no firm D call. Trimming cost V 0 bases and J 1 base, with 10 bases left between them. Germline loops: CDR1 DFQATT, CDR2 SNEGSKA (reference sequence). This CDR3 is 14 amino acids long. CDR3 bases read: TGCAGTGCTAGAGATGAGGTAGGGTCCTACGAG. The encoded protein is CSARDEVGSYE. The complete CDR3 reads CSARDEVGSYEQYF.

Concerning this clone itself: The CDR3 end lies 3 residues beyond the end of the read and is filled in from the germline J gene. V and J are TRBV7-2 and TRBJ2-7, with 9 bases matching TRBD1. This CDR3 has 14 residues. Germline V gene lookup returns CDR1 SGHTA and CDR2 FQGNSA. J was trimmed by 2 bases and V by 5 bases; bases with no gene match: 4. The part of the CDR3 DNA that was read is TGTGCCAGCAGCCCGGGACAGGGTCCCTACGAG. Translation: CASSPGQGPYE. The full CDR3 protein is CASSPGQGPYEQYF.

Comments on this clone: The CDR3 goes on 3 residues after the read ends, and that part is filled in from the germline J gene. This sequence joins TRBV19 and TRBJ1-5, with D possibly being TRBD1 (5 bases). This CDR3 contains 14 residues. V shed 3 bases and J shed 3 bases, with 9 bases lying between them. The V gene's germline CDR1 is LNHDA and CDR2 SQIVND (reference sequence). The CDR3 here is CASSMGRDNQPQHF. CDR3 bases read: TGTGCCAGTAGTATGGGCAGGGACAATCAGCCC.

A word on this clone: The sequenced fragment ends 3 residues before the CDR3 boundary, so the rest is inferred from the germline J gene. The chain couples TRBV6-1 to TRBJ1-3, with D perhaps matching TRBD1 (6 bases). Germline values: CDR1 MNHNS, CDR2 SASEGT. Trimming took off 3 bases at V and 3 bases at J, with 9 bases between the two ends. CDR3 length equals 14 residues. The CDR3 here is CASSDTGLGNTIYF. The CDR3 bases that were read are TGTGCCAGCAGTGACACAGGGCTTGGAAACACC.

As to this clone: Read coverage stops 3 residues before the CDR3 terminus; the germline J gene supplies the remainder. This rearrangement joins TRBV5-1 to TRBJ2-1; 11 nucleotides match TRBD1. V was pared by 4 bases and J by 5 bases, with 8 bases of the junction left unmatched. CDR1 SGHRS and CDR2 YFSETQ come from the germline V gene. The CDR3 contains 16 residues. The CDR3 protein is CASSLPGDRGNNEQFF. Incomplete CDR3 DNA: TGCGCCAGCAGCCTCCCGGGGGACAGGGGGAACAATGAG.

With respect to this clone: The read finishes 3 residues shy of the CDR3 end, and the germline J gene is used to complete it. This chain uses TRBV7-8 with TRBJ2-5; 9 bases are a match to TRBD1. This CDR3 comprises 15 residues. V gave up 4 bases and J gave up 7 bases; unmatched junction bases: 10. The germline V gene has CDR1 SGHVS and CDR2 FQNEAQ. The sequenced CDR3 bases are TGTGCCAGCAGCTGGCGGGGACAGGGTAGTGGGACC. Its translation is CASSWRGQGSGT. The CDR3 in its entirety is CASSWRGQGSGTQYF.

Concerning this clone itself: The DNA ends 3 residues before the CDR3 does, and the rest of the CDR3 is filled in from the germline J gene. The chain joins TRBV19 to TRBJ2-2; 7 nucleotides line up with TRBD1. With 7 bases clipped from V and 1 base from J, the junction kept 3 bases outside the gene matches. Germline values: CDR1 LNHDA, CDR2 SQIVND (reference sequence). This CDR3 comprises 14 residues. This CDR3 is CASKGQRNTGELFF. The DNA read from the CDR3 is TGTGCCAGTAAGGGACAGAGGAACACCGGGGAG. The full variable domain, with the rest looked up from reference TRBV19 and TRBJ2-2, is DGGITQSPKYLFRKEGQNVTLSCEQNLNHDAMYWYRQDPGQGLRLIYYSQIVNDFQKGDIAEGYSVSREKKESFPLTVTSAQKNPTAFYLCASKGQRNTGELFFGEGSRLTVL.

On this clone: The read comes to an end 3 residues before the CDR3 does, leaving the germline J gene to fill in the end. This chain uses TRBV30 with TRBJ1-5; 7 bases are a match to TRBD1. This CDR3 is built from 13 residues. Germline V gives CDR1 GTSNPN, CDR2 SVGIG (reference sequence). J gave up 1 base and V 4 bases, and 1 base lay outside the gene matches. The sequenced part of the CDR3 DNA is TGTGCCTGGACGGACAGGAGCAATCAGCCC. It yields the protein CAWTDRSNQP. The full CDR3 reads CAWTDRSNQPQHF. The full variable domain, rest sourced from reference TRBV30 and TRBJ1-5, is SQTIHQWPATLVQPVGSPLSLECTVEGTSNPNLYWYRQAAGRGLQLLFYSVGIGQISSEVPQNLSASRPQDRQFILSSKKLLLSDSGFYLCAWTDRSNQPQHFGDGTRLSIL.

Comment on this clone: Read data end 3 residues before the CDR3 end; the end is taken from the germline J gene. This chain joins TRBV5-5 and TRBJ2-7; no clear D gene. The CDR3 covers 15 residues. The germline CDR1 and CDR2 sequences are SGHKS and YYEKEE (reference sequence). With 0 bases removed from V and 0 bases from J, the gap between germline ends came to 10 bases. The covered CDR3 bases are TGTGCCAGCAGCTTGGAAAGGTTGAGCTCCTACGAG. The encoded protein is CASSLERLSSYE. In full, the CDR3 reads CASSLERLSSYEQYF.

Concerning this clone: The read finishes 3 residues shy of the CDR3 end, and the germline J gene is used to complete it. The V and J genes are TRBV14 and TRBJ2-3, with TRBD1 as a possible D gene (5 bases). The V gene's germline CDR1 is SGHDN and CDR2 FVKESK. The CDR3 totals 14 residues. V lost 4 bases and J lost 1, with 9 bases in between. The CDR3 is CASSRVGGTDTQYF. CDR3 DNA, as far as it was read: TGTGCCAGCAGCCGGGTAGGGGGCACAGATACG.

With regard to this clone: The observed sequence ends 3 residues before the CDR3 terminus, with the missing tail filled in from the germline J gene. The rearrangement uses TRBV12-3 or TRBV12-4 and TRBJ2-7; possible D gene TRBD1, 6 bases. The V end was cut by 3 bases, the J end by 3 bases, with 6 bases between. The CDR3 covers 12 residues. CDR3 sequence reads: CASSFRGYEQYF. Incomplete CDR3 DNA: TGTGCCAGCAGTTTCAGGGGCTACGAG.

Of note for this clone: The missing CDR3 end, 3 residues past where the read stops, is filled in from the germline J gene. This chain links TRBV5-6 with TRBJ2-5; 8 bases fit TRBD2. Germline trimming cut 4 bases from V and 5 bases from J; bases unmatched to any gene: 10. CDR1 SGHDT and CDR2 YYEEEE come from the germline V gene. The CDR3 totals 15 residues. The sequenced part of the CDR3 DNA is TGTGCCAGCAGCCCGCGACTAGCGTGGGAGGAGACC. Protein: CASSPRLAWEET. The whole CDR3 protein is CASSPRLAWEETQYF.

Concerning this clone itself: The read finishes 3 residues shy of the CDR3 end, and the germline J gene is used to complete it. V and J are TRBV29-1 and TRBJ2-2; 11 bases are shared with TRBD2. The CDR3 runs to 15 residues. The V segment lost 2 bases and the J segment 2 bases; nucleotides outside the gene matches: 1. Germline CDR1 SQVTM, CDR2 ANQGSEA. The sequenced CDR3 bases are TGCAGCGTTGAACTAGCGGGAGGAAACACCGGGGAG. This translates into CSVELAGGNTGE. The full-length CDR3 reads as CSVELAGGNTGELFF.

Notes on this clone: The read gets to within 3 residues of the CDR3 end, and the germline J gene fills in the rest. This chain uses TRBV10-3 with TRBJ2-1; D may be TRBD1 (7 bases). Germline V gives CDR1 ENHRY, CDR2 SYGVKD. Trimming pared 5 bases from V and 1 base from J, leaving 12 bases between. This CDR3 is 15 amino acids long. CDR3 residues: CAISKEGQSYNEQFF. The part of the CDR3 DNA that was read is TGTGCCATCAGTAAGGAGGGACAGTCCTACAATGAG.

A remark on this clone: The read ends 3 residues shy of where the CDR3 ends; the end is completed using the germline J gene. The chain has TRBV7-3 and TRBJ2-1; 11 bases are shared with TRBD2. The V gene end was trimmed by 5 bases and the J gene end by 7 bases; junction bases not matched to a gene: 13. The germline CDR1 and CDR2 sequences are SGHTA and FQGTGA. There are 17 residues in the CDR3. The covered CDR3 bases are TGTGCCAGCAGCCTTGGTAGCGGGAGGGCAGGTTTGAATGAG. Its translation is CASSLGSGRAGLNE. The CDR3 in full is CASSLGSGRAGLNEQFF.

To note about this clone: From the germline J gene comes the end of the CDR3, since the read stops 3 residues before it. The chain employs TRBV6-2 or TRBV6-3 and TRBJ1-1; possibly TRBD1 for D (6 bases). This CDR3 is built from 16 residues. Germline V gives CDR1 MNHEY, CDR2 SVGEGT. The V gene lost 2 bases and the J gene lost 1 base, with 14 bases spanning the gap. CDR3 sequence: CASSYPLRDKNTEAFF. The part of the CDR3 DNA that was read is TGTGCCAGCAGTTACCCCCTCCGGGACAAGAACACTGAA.

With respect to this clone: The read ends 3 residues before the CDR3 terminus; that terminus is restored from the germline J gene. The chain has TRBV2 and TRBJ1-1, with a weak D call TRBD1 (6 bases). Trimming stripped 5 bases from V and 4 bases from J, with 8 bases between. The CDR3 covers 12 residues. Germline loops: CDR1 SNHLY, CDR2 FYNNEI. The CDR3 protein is CASSLDSTEAFF. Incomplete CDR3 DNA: TGTGCCAGCAGTTTGGACAGCACTGAA.

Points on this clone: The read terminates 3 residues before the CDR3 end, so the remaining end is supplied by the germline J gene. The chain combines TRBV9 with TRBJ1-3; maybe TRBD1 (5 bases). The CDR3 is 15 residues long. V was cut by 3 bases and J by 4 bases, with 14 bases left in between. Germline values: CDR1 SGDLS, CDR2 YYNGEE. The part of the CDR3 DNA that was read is TGTGCCAGCAGCGGAGGCAGGGTATCCGGAAACACC. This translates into CASSGGRVSGNT. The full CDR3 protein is CASSGGRVSGNTIYF.